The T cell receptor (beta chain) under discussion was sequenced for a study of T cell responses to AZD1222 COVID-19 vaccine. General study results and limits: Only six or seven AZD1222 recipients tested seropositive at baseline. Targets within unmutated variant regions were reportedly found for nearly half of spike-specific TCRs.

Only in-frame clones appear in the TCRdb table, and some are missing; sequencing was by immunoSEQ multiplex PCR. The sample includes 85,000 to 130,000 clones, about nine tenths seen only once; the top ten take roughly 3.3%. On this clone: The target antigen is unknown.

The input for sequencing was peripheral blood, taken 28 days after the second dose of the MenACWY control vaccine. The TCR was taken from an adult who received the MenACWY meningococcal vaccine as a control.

CDR3 nucleotide sequence: TGTGCCAGCAGCGTAGGCGGGGTCTCGGACAACGTCCTGACTTTC. Translating it yields CASSVGGVSDNVLTF. The chain employs TRBV9 and TRBJ2-6, with D possibly TRBD2 on 6 matching bases. This CDR3 has 15 residues. Germline CDR1 and CDR2: SGDLS and YYNGEE. Trimming took off 0 bases at V and 9 bases at J, with 13 bases between the two ends.